Below are 32 T cell receptor beta chains sequenced from a single sample in a study of shared clonotypes between healthy human individuals. As defined, naive CD8 cells were CD45RO-negative and positively selected for CCR7, with terminally differentiated effector memory CD45RA+ cells excluded. Data came from immunoSEQ multiplex PCR; TCRdb stores just in-frame clones and leaves some out. Altogether about 2,200,000 clones are present, roughly 91% being singletons, with the ten largest covering about 1.8%. Sequencing was carried out using naive CD8+ T cells from PBMCs. The receptor set was obtained from a man aged 18 to 29 in good health. Some clones in this sample may be carry-over from other donors' samples.

This sequence joins TRBV4-1 and TRBJ2-2; weak D call: TRBD1 (5 bases). Per germline, CDR1 MGHRA and CDR2 YSYEKL. Deletions cut 2 bases from V and 5 bases from J, with 21 bases between. The CDR3 has 18 residues. This CDR3 reads CASSQSPRVDGSTGELFF. For the CDR3, the DNA is TGCGCCAGCAGCCAATCCCCCAGGGTCGACGGTTCTACCGGGGAGCTGTTTTTT.

This clone was detected only once. The CDR3 bases are TGTGCCAGCAGCAGAATCAAGGACAGGGTTGACACCGGGGAGCTGTTTTTT. This encodes CASSRIKDRVDTGELFF. V and J are TRBV7-9 and TRBJ2-2; 8 bases fit TRBD1. There are 17 residues in the CDR3. V lost 5 bases to trimming and J lost 3 bases; unmatched junction nucleotides: 11. Germline V CDR1 and CDR2: SEHNR, FQNEAQ (reference sequence).

The chain links TRBV14 to TRBJ2-2; D remains unclear. Germline V gene lookup returns CDR1 SGHDN and CDR2 FVKESK. The CDR3 has 13 residues. Trimming cost V 5 bases and J 0 bases, with 4 bases left between them. CDR3 DNA: TGTGCCAGCAGCGAAACGAACACCGGGGAGCTGTTTTTT. It codes for CASSETNTGELFF.

This clone was observed a single time. The V and J genes are TRBV11-2 and TRBJ2-7; 8 bases agree with TRBD2. Germline trimming cut 5 bases from V and 2 bases from J; bases unmatched to any gene: 5. In germline, CDR1 is SGHAT, CDR2 FQNNGV. This CDR3 comprises 14 residues. CDR3 sequence reads: CASSVPGLAYEQYF. Written as DNA, the CDR3 is TGTGCCAGCAGCGTACCGGGACTAGCCTACGAGCAGTACTTC.

The J gene is TRBJ2-2, the V gene TRBV7-9; TRBD2 is a possible D gene (5 bases). Germline assignment: CDR1 SEHNR and CDR2 FQNEAQ (reference sequence). This CDR3 comprises 18 residues. Trimming removed 3 bases from V and 0 bases from J, with 17 bases in between. CDR3 in amino acids: CASSLPTGRGTNTGELFF. CDR3 in DNA: TGTGCCAGCAGCTTGCCAACCGGACGGGGTACGAACACCGGGGAGCTGTTTTTT.

The genes are TRBV5-4 and TRBJ2-7; a possible D gene is TRBD1 (5 bases). Germline CDR1 SGHNT, CDR2 YYREEE (reference sequence). V was clipped by 0 bases and J by 7 bases, with 8 bases between them. The CDR3 loop spans 12 amino acids. The CDR3 loop is CASSLGSGEQYF. The DNA of the CDR3 is TGTGCCAGCAGCTTGGGGTCAGGGGAGCAGTACTTC.

CDR3 DNA: TGCGCCAGCAGCTTGGGGGGCGTATGGCTCACTGAAGCTTTCTTT. It is translated as CASSLGGVWLTEAFF. The J gene is TRBJ1-1, the V gene TRBV5-1; D perhaps matches TRBD1 (5 bases). Germline V CDR1 and CDR2: SGHRS, YFSETQ. The CDR3 covers 15 residues. Trimming removed 0 bases from V and 4 bases from J, with 13 bases in between.

V usage is TRBV6-4 and J usage is TRBJ2-1; 14 nucleotides line up with TRBD2. Germline CDR1 is MRHNA and CDR2 is SNTAGT. The CDR3 has 17 amino acids. J lost 7 bases, V lost 3 bases, and 8 bases had no gene match. In DNA, the CDR3 is TGTGCCAGCAGTGAGTCTCCGGGACTAGCGGGAGTGAATGAGCAGTTCTTC. Translation: CASSESPGLAGVNEQFF.

The chain carries TRBV14 and TRBJ2-7, with D possibly matching TRBD1 (5 bases). The CDR3 length is 14 residues. In germline, CDR1 is SGHDN, CDR2 FVKESK. V was clipped by 0 bases and J by 7 bases, with 13 bases between them. The CDR3 region has the DNA TGTGCCAGCAGCCAAGATTGGCAGGGTTTAGAGCAGTACTTC. This gives the protein CASSQDWQGLEQYF.

This chain connects TRBV5-6 to TRBJ2-7; no definite D call. Trimming shortened V by 1 base and J by 3 bases, and 11 bases separated the two germline ends. This CDR3 region has 14 residues. The V gene's germline CDR1 is SGHDT and CDR2 YYEEEE. CDR3 sequence: CASSLRAVSYEQYF. Written as DNA, the CDR3 is TGTGCCAGCAGCTTGCGAGCCGTGAGCTACGAGCAGTACTTC.

The J gene is TRBJ2-3, the V gene TRBV11-3, with TRBD2 as a possible D gene (6 bases). The V gene lost 6 bases and the J gene lost 3 bases, with 10 bases spanning the gap. Germline lookup yields CDR1 SGHNT and CDR2 YENEEA. The CDR3 spans 13 residues. The chain's CDR3 is CASSGGRTDTQYF. The CDR3, as DNA: TGTGCCAGCAGTGGAGGGAGAACAGATACGCAGTATTTT. Filled out from reference TRBV11-3 and TRBJ2-3, the complete variable domain reads EAGVVQSPRYKIIEKKQPVAFWCNPISGHNTLYWYLQNLGQGPELLIRYENEEAVDDSQLPKDRFSAERLKGVDSTLKIQPAELGDSAVYLCASSGGRTDTQYFGPGTRLTVL.

This CDR3 is CASPSGGQGPDTQYF. CDR3 nucleotides: TGTGCCAGCCCCTCTGGGGGACAGGGCCCAGATACGCAGTATTTT. The genes are TRBV13 and TRBJ2-3; 9 bases align to TRBD1. With V trimmed by 8 bases and J by 4 bases, 10 bases remained unmatched. The V gene's germline CDR1 is PRHDT and CDR2 FYEKMQ (reference sequence). The CDR3 is 15 amino acids.

The CDR3 reads CASSFGLNEQFF. The CDR3 bases are TGTGCCAGCAGCTTTGGCCTGAATGAGCAGTTCTTC. The V and J genes are TRBV6-5 and TRBJ2-1; no clear D. Trimming cost V 6 bases and J 7 bases, with 10 bases left between them. Germline lookup yields CDR1 MNHEY and CDR2 SVGAGI. The CDR3 runs 12 residues.

The V and J genes are TRBV28 and TRBJ2-3; maybe TRBD2 (6 bases). Germline CDR1 is MDHEN and CDR2 is SYDVKM. The germline V and J ends were trimmed by 6 bases and 3 bases, with 16 bases remaining between them. CDR3 size: 15 residues. The CDR3 sequence: CASRKRVFATDTQYF. Written as DNA, the CDR3 is TGTGCCAGCAGAAAGCGGGTTTTCGCAACAGATACGCAGTATTTT.

The rearrangement joins TRBV14 to TRBJ2-4; D might be TRBD1 or TRBD2, each matching 5 bases. Between the trimmed V and J ends, which lost 5 bases and 1 base, there was a span of 15 bases. This CDR3 is 16 amino acids long. CDR1 and CDR2 (germline): SGHDN, FVKESK. The CDR3 region has the DNA TGTGCCAGCAGCACGGTGGGGGAAGGGGCCAAAAACATTCAGTACTTC. Its translation: CASSTVGEGAKNIQYF.

The CDR3 DNA follows: TGTGCCAGCAGTTTACCGCAAGGCATCGGGGAGCTGTTTTTT. Protein sequence: CASSLPQGIGELFF. V usage is TRBV27 and J usage is TRBJ2-2; D unclear. Germline loops: CDR1 MNHEY, CDR2 SMNVEV (reference sequence). The CDR3 loop spans 14 amino acids. With 2 bases removed from V and 7 bases from J, the gap between germline ends came to 11 bases.

J is TRBJ2-7 and V is TRBV14; a possible D gene is TRBD2 (6 bases). The CDR3 length is 13 residues. CDR1 and CDR2 from the germline V gene are SGHDN and FVKESK. V lost 2 bases and J lost 6, with 11 bases in between. The DNA for the CDR3 is TGTGCCAGCAGCCAAATAGAGGAGGGCGAGCAGTACTTC. This codes for CASSQIEEGEQYF.

The V and J genes are TRBV15 and TRBJ2-7; 8 bases align to TRBD2. The CDR3 is 15 residues long. Losses at the gene ends were 3 bases for V and 4 bases for J; bases not matched to a gene: 8. Germline loops: CDR1 LNHNV, CDR2 YYDKDF (reference sequence). CDR3: CATSSGSGSFYEQYF. Written as DNA, the CDR3 is TGTGCCACCAGCAGTGGAAGCGGGAGCTTTTACGAGCAGTACTTC.

This chain joins TRBV29-1 and TRBJ2-5; D is tentatively TRBD1 or TRBD2 (5 bases each). The J call is doubtful: the DNA matches TRBJ2-7 better. The CDR3 covers 14 residues. From germline, CDR1 is SQVTM and CDR2 ANQGSEA. CDR3: CSVDIGTRLHEQYF. CDR3 nucleotide sequence: TGCAGCGTTGACATCGGGACCAGACTCCACGAGCAGTACTTC.

The V and J genes are TRBV4-1 and TRBJ1-6; D remains ambiguous. This CDR3 spans 16 amino acids. With 0 bases removed from V and 7 bases from J, the gap between germline ends came to 13 bases. Germline CDR1 reads MGHRA; CDR2 reads YSYEKL. Written as DNA, the CDR3 is TGCGCCAGCAGCCAAGACCCCCCAGGCGGGAATTCACCCCTCCACTTT. Amino acid sequence: CASSQDPPGGNSPLHF.

CDR3 amino acids: CANKGAGRQETQYF. The CDR3 coding sequence is TGTGCCAATAAGGGGGCAGGGCGACAAGAGACCCAGTACTTC. V and J are TRBV2 and TRBJ2-5, with 7 positions matching TRBD1. Germline values: CDR1 SNHLY, CDR2 FYNNEI. This CDR3 region has 14 residues. V lost 10 bases to trimming and J lost 2 bases; unmatched junction nucleotides: 10.

This sequence joins TRBV12-5 and TRBJ2-2; 7 bases fit TRBD1. Germline trimming cut 6 bases from V and 7 bases from J; bases unmatched to any gene: 17. This CDR3 contains 17 residues. Germline loops: CDR1 LGHNT, CDR2 FRNRAP. The CDR3 is CASGLARTGEGSGELFF. DNA for the CDR3: TGTGCTAGTGGCCTGGCCCGGACAGGCGAAGGTAGCGGGGAGCTGTTTTTT. The full variable domain, with the rest looked up from reference TRBV12-5 and TRBJ2-2, is DARVTQTPRHKVTEMGQEVTMRCQPILGHNTVFWYRQTMMQGLELLAYFRNRAPLDDSGMPKDRFSAEMPDATLATLKIQPSEPRDSAVYFCASGLARTGEGSGELFFGEGSRLTVL.

This chain uses TRBV11-3 with TRBJ2-1, with a weak D call TRBD2 (6 bases). Germline V lookup: CDR1 SGHNT, CDR2 YENEEA. Trimming removed 5 bases at V and 8 bases at J, with 16 bases between. The CDR3 is 14 amino acids. DNA of the CDR3: TGTGCCAGCAGCCCTAGTTCGGCGGGATATGAGCAGTTCTTC. Encoded protein: CASSPSSAGYEQFF. The complete variable domain, with remaining parts taken from reference TRBV11-3 and TRBJ2-1, reads EAGVVQSPRYKIIEKKQPVAFWCNPISGHNTLYWYLQNLGQGPELLIRYENEEAVDDSQLPKDRFSAERLKGVDSTLKIQPAELGDSAVYLCASSPSSAGYEQFFGPGTRLTVL.

This clone appeared a single time. The CDR3: CASSPRDRGLNTEAFF. Written as DNA, the CDR3 is TGTGCCAGCAGCCCCCGAGACAGGGGACTGAACACTGAAGCTTTCTTT. V and J are TRBV9 and TRBJ1-1; 8 bases match TRBD1. The junction had 8 bases not matched to a gene; V was cut back by 4 bases and J by 0 bases. The germline gives CDR1 SGDLS, CDR2 YYNGEE. The CDR3 extends over 16 amino acids.

Concerning this clone itself: The same CDR3 can be traced to other DNA sequences in this sample. This chain connects TRBV7-2 to TRBJ2-7; D unresolved. Deletions cut 2 bases from V and 1 base from J, with 6 bases between. Germline loops: CDR1 SGHTA, CDR2 FQGNSA. This CDR3 spans 13 amino acids. The DNA of the CDR3 is TGTGCCAGCAGCTTATTCATTTCCTACGAGCAGTACTTC. This codes for CASSLFISYEQYF.

The chain couples TRBV19 to TRBJ1-5; D is possibly TRBD1 (5 bases). The CDR3 consists of 15 residues. Germline lookup yields CDR1 LNHDA and CDR2 SQIVND (reference sequence). Trimming cost V 7 bases and J 6 bases, with 19 bases left between them. The CDR3 DNA reads as TGTGCCAGTACCACGGACCCAGGGCGCCGTCAGCCCCAGCATTTT. Translation: CASTTDPGRRQPQHF.

The chain joins TRBV5-1 to TRBJ2-7, with D perhaps TRBD1 (5 bases). CDR3 length: 15 residues. Between the trimmed V and J ends, which lost 0 bases and 3 bases, there was a span of 13 bases. Germline V gene sequence: CDR1 SGHRS, CDR2 YFSETQ. The CDR3 sequence: CASSLEGFRGYEQYF. In DNA, the CDR3 is TGCGCCAGCAGCTTGGAAGGGTTTAGGGGCTACGAGCAGTACTTC.

J is TRBJ2-1 and V is TRBV11-2; 8 bases line up with TRBD2. V shed 5 bases and J 4 bases; nucleotides not matched to a gene: 10. CDR3 length: 16 amino acids. Germline values: CDR1 SGHAT, CDR2 FQNNGV. DNA of the CDR3: TGTGCCAGCAGCCTAAATAGCGGGAACACGTACAATGAGCAGTTCTTC. As protein: CASSLNSGNTYNEQFF. The full variable domain, rest sourced from reference TRBV11-2 and TRBJ2-1, is EAGVAQSPRYKIIEKRQSVAFWCNPISGHATLYWYQQILGQGPKLLIQFQNNGVVDDSQLPKDRFSAERLKGVDSTLKIQPAKLEDSAVYLCASSLNSGNTYNEQFFGPGTRLTVL.

The chain recombines TRBV27 with TRBJ2-2; D ambiguous. The germline V gene encodes CDR1 MNHEY and CDR2 SMNVEV (reference sequence). Trimming took off 5 bases at V and 6 bases at J, with 10 bases between the two ends. This CDR3 contains 13 residues. The CDR3 region has the DNA TGTGCCAGCAGTCAAAGTGTCGCCGGGGAGCTGTTTTTT. It specifies CASSQSVAGELFF.

The chain is built from TRBV4-1 and TRBJ2-7, with no clear D. Looked up from germline, CDR1 is MGHRA and CDR2 is YSYEKL. Trimming shortened V by 1 base and J by 5 bases, and 9 bases separated the two germline ends. The CDR3 consists of 13 residues. This CDR3 is CASSQAGWDEQYF. CDR3 bases: TGCGCCAGCAGCCAAGCTGGGTGGGACGAGCAGTACTTC.

J is TRBJ1-1 and V is TRBV7-6; a possible D gene is TRBD1 (6 bases). The CDR3 has 15 amino acids. Germline values: CDR1 SGHVS, CDR2 FNYEAQ. The V end was cut by 1 base, the J end by 4 bases, with 13 bases between. The CDR3 loop is CASSLGSGVGTEAFF. DNA for the CDR3: TGTGCCAGCAGCTTAGGTTCAGGGGTTGGCACTGAAGCTTTCTTT.

The V and J genes are TRBV4-1 and TRBJ1-4; perhaps TRBD1 as D (5 bases). Trimming cost V 2 bases and J 7 bases, with 17 bases left between them. CDR3 length equals 16 residues. Germline CDR1 MGHRA, CDR2 YSYEKL. The CDR3 loop is CASSQTPQATAEKLFF. The CDR3 DNA reads as TGCGCCAGCAGCCAAACTCCACAGGCGACGGCTGAAAAACTGTTTTTT.